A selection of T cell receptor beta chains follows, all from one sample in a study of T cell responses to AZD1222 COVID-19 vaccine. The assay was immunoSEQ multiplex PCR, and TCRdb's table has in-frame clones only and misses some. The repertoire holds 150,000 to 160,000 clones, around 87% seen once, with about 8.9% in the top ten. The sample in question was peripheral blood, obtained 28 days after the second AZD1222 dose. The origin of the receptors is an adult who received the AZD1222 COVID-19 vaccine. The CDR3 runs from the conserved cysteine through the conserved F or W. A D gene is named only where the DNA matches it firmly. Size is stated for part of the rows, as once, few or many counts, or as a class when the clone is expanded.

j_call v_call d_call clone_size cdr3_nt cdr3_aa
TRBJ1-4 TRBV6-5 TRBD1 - TGTGCCAGCAGTCCGTCGGGACAGTATAATGAAAAACTGTTTTTT CASSPSGQYNEKLFF
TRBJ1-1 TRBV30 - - TGTGCCTGGAGTGCCCTCCCCATGGACACTGAAGCTTTCTTT CAWSALPMDTEAFF
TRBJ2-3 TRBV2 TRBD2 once TGTGCCAGCAACCAACTAGCGAAGACAGATACGCAGTATTTT CASNQLAKTDTQYF
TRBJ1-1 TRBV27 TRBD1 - TGTGCCCGACGACAGGGCAGGGGGACTGAAGCTTTCTTT CARRQGRGTEAFF
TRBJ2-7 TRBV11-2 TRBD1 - TGTGCCAGCAGCTTAGGGGGACAGGGATCCTACGAGCAGTACTTC CASSLGGQGSYEQYF
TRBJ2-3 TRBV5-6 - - TGTGCCAGCACCTTGTTCGCGTCTAGCACAGATACGCAGTATTTT CASTLFASSTDTQYF
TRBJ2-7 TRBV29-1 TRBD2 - TGCAGCGTTGATGGGCTAGCGGGACTCTACGAGCAGTACTTC CSVDGLAGLYEQYF
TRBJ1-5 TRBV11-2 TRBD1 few TGTGCCAGCAGCTTAGACAGGGGGCAAAGTCAGCCCCAGCATTTT CASSLDRGQSQPQHF
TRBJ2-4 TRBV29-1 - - TGCAGCGTGGGAGGAAGGGCCAAAAACATTCAGTACTTC CSVGGRAKNIQYF
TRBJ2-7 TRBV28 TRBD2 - TGTGCCAGCATGGGGGGGAGCTCCTACGAGCAGTACTTC CASMGGSSYEQYF
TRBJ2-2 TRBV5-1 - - TGCGCCAGCAGCTTACTTAGCGGGAACACCGGGGAGCTGTTTTTT CASSLLSGNTGELFF
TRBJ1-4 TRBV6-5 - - TGTGCCAGCAGTTACTCATCCGGGTCTAATGAAAAACTGTTTTTT CASSYSSGSNEKLFF
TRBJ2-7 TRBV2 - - TGTGCCAGCAGGGACCGGCCCTACGAGCAGTACTTC CASRDRPYEQYF
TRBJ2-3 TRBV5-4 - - TGTGCCAGCAGCTCCTCTAGCACAGATACGCAGTATTTT CASSSSSTDTQYF
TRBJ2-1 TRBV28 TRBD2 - TGTGCCAGCAACTACGGGACTACGGAGTTCTTC CASNYGTTEFF
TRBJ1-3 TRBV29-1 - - TGCAGCGTCGGGGACTCTGGAAACACCATATATTTT CSVGDSGNTIYF
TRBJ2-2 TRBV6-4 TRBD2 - TGTGCCAGCAGACCGACTAGCGGGAGTTCCGGGGAGCTGTTTTTT CASRPTSGSSGELFF
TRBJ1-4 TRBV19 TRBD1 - TGTGCCAGTAGTATAATGACAGGGAATGAAAAACTGTTTTTT CASSIMTGNEKLFF
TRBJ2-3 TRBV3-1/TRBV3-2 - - TGTGCCAGCAGCCTTCTTCCGGGAGTTGGGACAGATACGCAGTATTTT CASSLLPGVGTDTQYF
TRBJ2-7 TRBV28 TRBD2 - TGTGCCAGCAACCCATCCGGGACTAGCGGCTCCTACGAGCAGTACTTC CASNPSGTSGSYEQYF
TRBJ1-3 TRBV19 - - TGTGCCAGTAGCCCAGGGTCTGGAAACACCATATATTTT CASSPGSGNTIYF
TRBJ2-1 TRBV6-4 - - TGTGCCAGCAGTGTTAGCGGTATCTCCTACAATGAGCAGTTCTTC CASSVSGISYNEQFF
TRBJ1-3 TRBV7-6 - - TGTGCCAGCAGCTTACACGGATCTGGAAACACCATATATTTT CASSLHGSGNTIYF
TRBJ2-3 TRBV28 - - TGTGCCAGCAGTTGGGGCACAGATACGCAGTATTTT CASSWGTDTQYF
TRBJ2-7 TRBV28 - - TGTGCCAGCAGTTTAAACAGGGCAGGGACCTACGAGCAGTACTTC CASSLNRAGTYEQYF
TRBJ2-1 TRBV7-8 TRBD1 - TGTGCCAGCAGCTTAGTTCCCCGGGACAGATTATACAATGAGCAGTTCTTC CASSLVPRDRLYNEQFF
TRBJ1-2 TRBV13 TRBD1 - TGTGCCAGCAGCTTGACAGGGGGCGCAAAGATATATGGCTACACCTTC CASSLTGGAKIYGYTF
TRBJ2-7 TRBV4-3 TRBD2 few TGCGCCAGCAGCCAAGGGACTAGCGGGAGACGGACCTACGAGCAGTACTTC CASSQGTSGRRTYEQYF
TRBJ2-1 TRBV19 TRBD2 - TGTGCCAGCCGGACTAGCGGGAGTTATGAGCAGTTCTTC CASRTSGSYEQFF
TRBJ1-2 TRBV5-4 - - TGTGCCAGCAGCTTGGGGGCCTATGGCTACACCTTC CASSLGAYGYTF
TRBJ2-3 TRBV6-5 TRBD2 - TGTGCCAGCAGCTTAGCGGGAGTAGGCACAGATACGCAGTATTTT CASSLAGVGTDTQYF
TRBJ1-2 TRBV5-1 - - TGCGCCAGCAGCGTCGACGGAGCTAACTATGGCTACACCTTC CASSVDGANYGYTF
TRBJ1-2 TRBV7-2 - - TGTGCCAGCAGCTTAGCTCCTTTGGGGGGAGGCTATGGCTACACCTTC CASSLAPLGGGYGYTF
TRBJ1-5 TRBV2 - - TGTGCCAGCAGATCTGGTACAGGGACCTATCAGCCCCAGCATTTT CASRSGTGTYQPQHF
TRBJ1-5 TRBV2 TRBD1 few TGTGCCAGCAGGACAGGGTTAAGCAATCAGCCCCAGCATTTT CASRTGLSNQPQHF
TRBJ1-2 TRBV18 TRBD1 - TGTGCCAGCTCACCTGACAGGGAGAGAACCAGCACCTTC CASSPDRERTSTF
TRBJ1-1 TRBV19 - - TGTGCCAGTAGTTCAAACAGGGTTACCACTGAAGCTTTCTTT CASSSNRVTTEAFF
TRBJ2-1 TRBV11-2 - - TGTGCCAGCAGCTTAGTTGGGCTAAACTACAATGAGCAGTTCTTC CASSLVGLNYNEQFF
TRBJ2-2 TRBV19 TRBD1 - TGTGCCAGGGGGGACAGACTCAACACCGGGGAGCTGTTTTTT CARGDRLNTGELFF
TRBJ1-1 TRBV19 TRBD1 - TGTGCCAGTAGGTACAGGGGTCCCACTGAAGCTTTCTTT CASRYRGPTEAFF
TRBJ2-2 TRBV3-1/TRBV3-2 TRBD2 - TGTGCCAGCAGGCATCTAGCGGGGACCGGGGAGCTGTTTTTT CASRHLAGTGELFF
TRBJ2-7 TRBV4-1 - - TGCGCCAGCAGCCAGGGGGCCACCTACGAGCAGTACTTC CASSQGATYEQYF
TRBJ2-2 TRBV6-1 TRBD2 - TGTGCCAGCAGTGAAGGGACTAGCGGGAGAGGTACCGGGGAGCTGTTTTTT CASSEGTSGRGTGELFF